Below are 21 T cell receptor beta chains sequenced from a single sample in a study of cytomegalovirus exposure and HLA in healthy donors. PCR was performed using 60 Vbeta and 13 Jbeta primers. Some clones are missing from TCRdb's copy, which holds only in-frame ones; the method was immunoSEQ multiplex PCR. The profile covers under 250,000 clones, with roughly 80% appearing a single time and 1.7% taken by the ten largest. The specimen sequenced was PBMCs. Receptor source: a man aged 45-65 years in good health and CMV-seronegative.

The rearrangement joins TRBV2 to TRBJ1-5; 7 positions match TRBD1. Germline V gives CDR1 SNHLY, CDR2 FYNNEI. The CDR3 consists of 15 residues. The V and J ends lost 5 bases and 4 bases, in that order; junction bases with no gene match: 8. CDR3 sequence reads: CASSKTGHGNQPQHF. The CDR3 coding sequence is TGTGCCAGCAGTAAGACAGGGCATGGAAATCAGCCCCAGCATTTT.

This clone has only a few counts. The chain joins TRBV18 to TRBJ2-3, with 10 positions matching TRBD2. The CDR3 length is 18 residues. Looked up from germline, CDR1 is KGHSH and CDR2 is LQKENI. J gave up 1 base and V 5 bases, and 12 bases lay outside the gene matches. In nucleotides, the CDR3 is TGTGCCAGCTCATTCCTTCCGGGGCTAGCGGGAGGCACAGATACGCAGTATTTT. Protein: CASSFLPGLAGGTDTQYF.

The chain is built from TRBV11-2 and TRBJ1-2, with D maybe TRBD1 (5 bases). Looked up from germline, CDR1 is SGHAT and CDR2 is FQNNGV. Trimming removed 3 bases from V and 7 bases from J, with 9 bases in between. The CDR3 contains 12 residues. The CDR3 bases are TGTGCCAGCAGCTTGGGGACTTCTGGCTACACCTTC. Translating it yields CASSLGTSGYTF.

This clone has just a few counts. CDR3 loop: CASSRNGAAGEGKTQYF. The CDR3 DNA follows: TGTGCCAGCAGCCGGAACGGTGCGGCGGGAGAGGGGAAGACCCAGTACTTC. V gene TRBV7-3 combines with J gene TRBJ2-5; TRBD2 matches 7 bases. The CDR3 is made up of 17 amino acids. The germline V gene has CDR1 SGHTA and CDR2 FQGTGA. Trimming took 5 bases from V and 6 from J; bases not matched to a gene: 18.

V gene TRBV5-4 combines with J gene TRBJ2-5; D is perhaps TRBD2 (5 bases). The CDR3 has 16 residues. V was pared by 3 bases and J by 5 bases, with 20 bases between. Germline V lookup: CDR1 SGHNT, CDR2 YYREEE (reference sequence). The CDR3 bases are TGTGCCAGCAGCTGGGGAGACCGGGCTCTTGTGGAGACCCAGTACTTC. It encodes CASSWGDRALVETQYF.

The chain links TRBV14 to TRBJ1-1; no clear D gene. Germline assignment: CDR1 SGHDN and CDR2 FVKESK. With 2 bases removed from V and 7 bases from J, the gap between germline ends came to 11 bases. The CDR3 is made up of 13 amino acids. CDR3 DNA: TGTGCCAGCAGCCAACTAGCCGAACTTGAAGCTTTCTTT. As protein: CASSQLAELEAFF.

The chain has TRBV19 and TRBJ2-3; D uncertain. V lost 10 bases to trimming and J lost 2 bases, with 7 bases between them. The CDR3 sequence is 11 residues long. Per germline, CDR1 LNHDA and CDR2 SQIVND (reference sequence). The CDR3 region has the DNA TGTGCCACTGCTAACACAGATACGCAGTATTTT. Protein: CATANTDTQYF. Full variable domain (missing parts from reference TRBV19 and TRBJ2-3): DGGITQSPKYLFRKEGQNVTLSCEQNLNHDAMYWYRQDPGQGLRLIYYSQIVNDFQKGDIAEGYSVSREKKESFPLTVTSAQKNPTAFYLCATANTDTQYFGPGTRLTVL.

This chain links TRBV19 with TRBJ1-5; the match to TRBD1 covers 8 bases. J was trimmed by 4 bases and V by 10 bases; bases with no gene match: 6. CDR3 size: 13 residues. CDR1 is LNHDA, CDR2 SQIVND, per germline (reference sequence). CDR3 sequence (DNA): TGTGCCACGACAGGGGAGAGGAATCAGCCCCAGCATTTT. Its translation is CATTGERNQPQHF.

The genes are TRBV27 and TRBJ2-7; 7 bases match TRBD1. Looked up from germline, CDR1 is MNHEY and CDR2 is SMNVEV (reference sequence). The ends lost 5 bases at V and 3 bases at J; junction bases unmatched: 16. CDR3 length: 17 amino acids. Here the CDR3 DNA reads TGTGCCAGCAGTCGTCGGCCCGGGACAGAGTTTTACTACGAGCAGTACTTC. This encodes CASSRRPGTEFYYEQYF.

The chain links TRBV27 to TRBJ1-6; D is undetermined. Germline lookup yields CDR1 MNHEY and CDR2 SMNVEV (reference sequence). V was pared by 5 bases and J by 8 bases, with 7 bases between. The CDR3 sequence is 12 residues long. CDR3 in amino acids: CASSTRDSPLHF. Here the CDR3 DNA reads TGTGCCAGCAGTACTCGAGATTCACCCCTCCACTTT.

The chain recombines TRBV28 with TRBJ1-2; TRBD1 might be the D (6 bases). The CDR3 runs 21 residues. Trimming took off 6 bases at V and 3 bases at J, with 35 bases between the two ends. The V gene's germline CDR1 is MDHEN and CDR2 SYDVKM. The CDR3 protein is CASRRNRGGGGGRGRDYGYTF. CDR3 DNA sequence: TGTGCCAGCAGGCGCAACCGCGGAGGGGGAGGGGGACGGGGAAGGGACTATGGCTACACCTTC.

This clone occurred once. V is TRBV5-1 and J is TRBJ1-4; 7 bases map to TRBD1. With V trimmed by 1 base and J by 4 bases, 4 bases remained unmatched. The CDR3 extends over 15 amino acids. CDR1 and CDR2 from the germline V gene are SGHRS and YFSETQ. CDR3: CASSLLGQYNEKLFF. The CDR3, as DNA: TGCGCCAGCAGCTTGCTGGGACAGTATAATGAAAAACTGTTTTTT.

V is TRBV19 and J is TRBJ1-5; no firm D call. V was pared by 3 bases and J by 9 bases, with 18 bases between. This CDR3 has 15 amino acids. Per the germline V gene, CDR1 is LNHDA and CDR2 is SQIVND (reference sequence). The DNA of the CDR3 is TGTGCCAGTAGTATCCAAGAGGCCGGGATGGGGCCCCAGCATTTT. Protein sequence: CASSIQEAGMGPQHF. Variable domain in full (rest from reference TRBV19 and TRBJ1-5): DGGITQSPKYLFRKEGQNVTLSCEQNLNHDAMYWYRQDPGQGLRLIYYSQIVNDFQKGDIAEGYSVSREKKESFPLTVTSAQKNPTAFYLCASSIQEAGMGPQHFGDGTRLSIL.

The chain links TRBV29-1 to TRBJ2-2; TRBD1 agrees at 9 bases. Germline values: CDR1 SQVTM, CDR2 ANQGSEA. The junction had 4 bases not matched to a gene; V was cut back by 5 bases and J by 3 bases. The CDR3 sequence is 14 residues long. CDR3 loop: CSVPWTGDTGELFF. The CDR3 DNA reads TGCAGCGTTCCCTGGACAGGGGACACCGGGGAGCTGTTTTTT.

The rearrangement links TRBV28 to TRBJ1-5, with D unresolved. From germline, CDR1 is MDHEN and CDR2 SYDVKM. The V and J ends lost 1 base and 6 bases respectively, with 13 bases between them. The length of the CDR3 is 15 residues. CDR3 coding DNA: TGTGCCAGCAGTTTATTACGGGAAGTGAGTCAGCCCCAGCATTTT. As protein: CASSLLREVSQPQHF. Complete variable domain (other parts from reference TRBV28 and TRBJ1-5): DVKVTQSSRYLVKRTGEKVFLECVQDMDHENMFWYRQDPGLGLRLIYFSYDVKMKEKGDIPEGYSVSREKKERFSLILESASTNQTSMYLCASSLLREVSQPQHFGDGTRLSIL.

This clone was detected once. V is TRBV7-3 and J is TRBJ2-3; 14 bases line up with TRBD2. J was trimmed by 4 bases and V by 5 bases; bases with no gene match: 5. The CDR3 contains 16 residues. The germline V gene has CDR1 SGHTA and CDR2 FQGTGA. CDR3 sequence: CASSLGTSGRADTQYF. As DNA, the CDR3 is TGTGCCAGCAGCCTCGGGACTAGCGGGAGAGCAGATACGCAGTATTTT. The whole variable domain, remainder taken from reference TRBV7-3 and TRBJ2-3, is GAGVSQTPSNKVTEKGKYVELRCDPISGHTALYWYRQSLGQGPEFLIYFQGTGAADDSGLPNDRFFAVRPEGSVSTLKIQRTERGDSAVYLCASSLGTSGRADTQYFGPGTRLTVL.

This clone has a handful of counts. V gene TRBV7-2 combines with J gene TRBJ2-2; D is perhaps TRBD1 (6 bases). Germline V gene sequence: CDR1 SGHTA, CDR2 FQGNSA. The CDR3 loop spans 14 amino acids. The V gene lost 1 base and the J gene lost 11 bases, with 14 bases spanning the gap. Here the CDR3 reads CASSLEVRGVELFF. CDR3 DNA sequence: TGTGCCAGCAGCTTAGAAGTCAGGGGCGTCGAGCTGTTTTTT.

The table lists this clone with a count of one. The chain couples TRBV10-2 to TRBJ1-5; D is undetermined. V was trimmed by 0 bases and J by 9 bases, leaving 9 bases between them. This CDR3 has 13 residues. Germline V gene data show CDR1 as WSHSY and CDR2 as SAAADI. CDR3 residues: CASSESTGRPQHF. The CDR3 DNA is TGCGCCAGCAGTGAGTCGACGGGGAGGCCCCAGCATTTT.

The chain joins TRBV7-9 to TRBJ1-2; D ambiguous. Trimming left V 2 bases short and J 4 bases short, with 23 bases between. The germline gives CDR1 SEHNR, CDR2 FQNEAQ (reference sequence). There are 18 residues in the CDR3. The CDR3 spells CASSLSAGSPPGAYGYTF. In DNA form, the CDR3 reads TGTGCCAGCAGCTTATCAGCGGGGAGTCCACCCGGAGCCTATGGCTACACCTTC.

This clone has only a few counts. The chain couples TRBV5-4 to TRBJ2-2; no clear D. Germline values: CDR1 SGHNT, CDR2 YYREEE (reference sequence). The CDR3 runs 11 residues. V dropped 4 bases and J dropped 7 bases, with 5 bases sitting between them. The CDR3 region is CASSQNGELFF. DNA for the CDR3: TGTGCCAGCAGCCAGAACGGGGAGCTGTTTTTT. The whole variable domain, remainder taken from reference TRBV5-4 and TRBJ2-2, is ETGVTQSPTHLIKTRGQQVTLRCSSQSGHNTVSWYQQALGQGPQFIFQYYREEENGRGNFPPRFSGLQFPNYSSELNVNALELDDSALYLCASSQNGELFFGEGSRLTVL.

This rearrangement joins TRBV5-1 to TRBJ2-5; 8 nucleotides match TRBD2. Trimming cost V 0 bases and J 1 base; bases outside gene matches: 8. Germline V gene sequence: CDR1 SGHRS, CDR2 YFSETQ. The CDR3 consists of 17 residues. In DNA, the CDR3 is TGCGCCAGCAGCTTGGCCGTCGGCGGGGGGATCCAAGAGACCCAGTACTTC. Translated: CASSLAVGGGIQETQYF. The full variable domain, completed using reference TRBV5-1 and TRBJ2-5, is KAGVTQTPRYLIKTRGQQVTLSCSPISGHRSVSWYQQTPGQGLQFLFEYFSETQRNKGNFPGRFSGRQFSNSRSEMNVSTLELGDSALYLCASSLAVGGGIQETQYFGPGTRLLVL.